The rows below give T cell receptor beta chains drawn from one sample of a study of blood T cell repertoires in COVID-19. Here immunoSEQ multiplex PCR was the method, and the copy in TCRdb shows in-frame clones only, minus some. The sample has over 100,000 clones, about nine tenths seen once. The source material was peripheral blood. These TCRs come from a man aged 35 to 55 with acute or convalescent COVID-19. CDR3s include the opening cysteine and the closing phenylalanine or tryptophan. A D gene is named only where the DNA matches it firmly. A row's size may be missing; if present it is once, few, many or a size class.

j_gene: TRBJ2-1
v_gene: TRBV15
d_gene: TRBD1
abundance: .
CDR3nt: TGTGCCACCAGCAGACCTAGGACAGGGGGAAATGAGCAGTTCTTC
CDR3aa: CATSRPRTGGNEQFF

j_gene: TRBJ1-1
v_gene: TRBV6-6
d_gene: TRBD1
abundance: .
CDR3nt: TGTGCCAGCAGTTATATAGGGACAGCCTACACTGAAGCTTTCTTT
CDR3aa: CASSYIGTAYTEAFF

j_gene: TRBJ2-3
v_gene: TRBV9
d_gene: .
abundance: .
CDR3nt: TGTGCCAGCAGCTTGCCGGGGGTTTCGGGCGCAGATACGCAGTATTTT
CDR3aa: CASSLPGVSGADTQYF

j_gene: TRBJ2-1
v_gene: TRBV11-2
d_gene: TRBD2
abundance: .
CDR3nt: TGTGCCAGCAGCTTAGGTCCTAGCGGGAGTTACGAGCAGTTCTTC
CDR3aa: CASSLGPSGSYEQFF

j_gene: TRBJ1-3
v_gene: TRBV25-1
d_gene: .
abundance: .
CDR3nt: TGTGCCAGCAGTGAATACGAGGGAGTAAGCTCTGGAAACACCATATATTTT
CDR3aa: CASSEYEGVSSGNTIYF

j_gene: TRBJ2-3
v_gene: TRBV18
d_gene: TRBD2
abundance: .
CDR3nt: TGTGCCAGCTCTACCGGGACTAGCGGGAGGGCCGGAACAGATACGCAGTATTTT
CDR3aa: CASSTGTSGRAGTDTQYF

j_gene: TRBJ1-1
v_gene: TRBV2
d_gene: TRBD1
abundance: .
CDR3nt: TGTGCCTCTGCTCGGTTACAGGGGGTAAAGACTGAAGCTTTCTTT
CDR3aa: CASARLQGVKTEAFF

j_gene: TRBJ2-2
v_gene: TRBV4-2
d_gene: .
abundance: .
CDR3nt: TGTGCCAGCAGCCCTAGGGTCCGGGGGATACCGAACACCGGGGAGCTGTTTTTT
CDR3aa: CASSPRVRGIPNTGELFF

j_gene: TRBJ1-5
v_gene: TRBV10-3
d_gene: TRBD1
abundance: .
CDR3nt: TGTGCCATCAGTGAGGGAACAGGGGGCGTTCACCAGCCCCAGCATTTT
CDR3aa: CAISEGTGGVHQPQHF

j_gene: TRBJ1-5
v_gene: TRBV5-5
d_gene: TRBD1
abundance: .
CDR3nt: TGTGCCAGCAGCTCTACAGGGGCCAATCAGCCCCAGCATTTT
CDR3aa: CASSSTGANQPQHF

j_gene: TRBJ2-5
v_gene: TRBV15
d_gene: TRBD1
abundance: .
CDR3nt: TGTGCCACCAGCAGAGCGACAGGGGGCAGAGTGGGGACCCAGTACTTC
CDR3aa: CATSRATGGRVGTQYF

j_gene: TRBJ1-1
v_gene: TRBV6-1
d_gene: TRBD1
abundance: .
CDR3nt: TGTGCCAGCAGTGAGACAGGGGGCGGGGGCACTGAAGCTTTCTTT
CDR3aa: CASSETGGGGTEAFF

j_gene: TRBJ2-3
v_gene: TRBV9
d_gene: .
abundance: .
CDR3nt: TGTGCCAGCAGCCGCGCCCTAGGTACGGATACGCAGTATTTT
CDR3aa: CASSRALGTDTQYF

j_gene: TRBJ1-2
v_gene: TRBV7-8
d_gene: .
abundance: .
CDR3nt: TGTGCCAGCAGCGCAACAGGGTTTGATAACTATGGCTACACCTTC
CDR3aa: CASSATGFDNYGYTF

j_gene: TRBJ2-2
v_gene: TRBV7-6
d_gene: .
abundance: .
CDR3nt: TGTGCCAGCAGCTTAGAGGTTCCGGGGAACACCGGGGAGCTGTTTTTT
CDR3aa: CASSLEVPGNTGELFF

j_gene: TRBJ1-4
v_gene: TRBV18
d_gene: TRBD1
abundance: .
CDR3nt: TGTGCCAGCTCACCCGGACAGGGGAATGAAAAACTGTTTTTT
CDR3aa: CASSPGQGNEKLFF

j_gene: TRBJ2-4
v_gene: TRBV2
d_gene: TRBD2
abundance: .
CDR3nt: TGTGCCAGCAACCGAGGCGGCGGGAGGGCCGGAGGGGCCAAAAACATTCAGTACTTC
CDR3aa: CASNRGGGRAGGAKNIQYF

j_gene: TRBJ2-1
v_gene: TRBV2
d_gene: TRBD2
abundance: .
CDR3nt: TGTGCCAGCAGTGACCCGGGACTAGCGGGGGGCAATGAGCAGTTCTTC
CDR3aa: CASSDPGLAGGNEQFF

j_gene: TRBJ2-1
v_gene: TRBV12-5
d_gene: .
abundance: .
CDR3nt: TGTGCTAGTGCCCAGGGCTTTGGGAAGAACAATGAGCAGTTCTTC
CDR3aa: CASAQGFGKNNEQFF

j_gene: TRBJ2-7
v_gene: TRBV7-9
d_gene: TRBD1
abundance: few
CDR3nt: TGTGCCAGCCGCGGACAGGGGTCTTACGAGCAGTACTTC
CDR3aa: CASRGQGSYEQYF

j_gene: TRBJ1-5
v_gene: TRBV5-1
d_gene: .
abundance: .
CDR3nt: TGCGCCAGCAGCTTGGACAGGGCAGGAGGACAGCCCCAGCATTTT
CDR3aa: CASSLDRAGGQPQHF

j_gene: TRBJ2-5
v_gene: TRBV5-6
d_gene: .
abundance: .
CDR3nt: TGTGCCAGCAGCTTGGCCAGGGTTCAAGAGACCCAGTACTTC
CDR3aa: CASSLARVQETQYF

j_gene: TRBJ1-4
v_gene: TRBV29-1
d_gene: .
abundance: .
CDR3nt: TGCAGCGTAAGACAGGATGCAACTAATGAAAAACTGTTTTTT
CDR3aa: CSVRQDATNEKLFF

j_gene: TRBJ2-7
v_gene: TRBV2
d_gene: TRBD2
abundance: once
CDR3nt: TGTGCCAGCAACTCCGGGACTAGCTACGAGCAGTACTTC
CDR3aa: CASNSGTSYEQYF

j_gene: TRBJ2-2
v_gene: TRBV18
d_gene: TRBD1
abundance: .
CDR3nt: TGTGCCAGCTCACCACCGACAGGGGGCAACGGGGAGCTGTTTTTT
CDR3aa: CASSPPTGGNGELFF

j_gene: TRBJ1-5
v_gene: TRBV15
d_gene: TRBD1
abundance: once
CDR3nt: TGTGCCACCAGCAGATCGGGGGACAGGAATAGCAATCAGCCCCAGCATTTT
CDR3aa: CATSRSGDRNSNQPQHF

j_gene: TRBJ1-6
v_gene: TRBV5-8
d_gene: .
abundance: few
CDR3nt: TGTGCCAGCAGCTTGCGGGGTTCTGGCTCACCCCTCCACTTT
CDR3aa: CASSLRGSGSPLHF

j_gene: TRBJ2-5
v_gene: TRBV14
d_gene: TRBD2
abundance: once
CDR3nt: TGTGCCAGCAGCCTAGCGGGAGTGGAGACCCAGTACTTC
CDR3aa: CASSLAGVETQYF

j_gene: TRBJ1-5
v_gene: TRBV11-2
d_gene: .
abundance: .
CDR3nt: TGTGCCAGCAGCCGCATAGGGGATCAGCCCCAGCATTTT
CDR3aa: CASSRIGDQPQHF

j_gene: TRBJ1-2
v_gene: TRBV3-1/TRBV3-2
d_gene: TRBD1
abundance: .
CDR3nt: TGTGCCAGCAGCCAAGATCGACAGGGACCTAACTATGGCTACACCTTC
CDR3aa: CASSQDRQGPNYGYTF

j_gene: TRBJ2-7
v_gene: TRBV4-2
d_gene: TRBD2
abundance: .
CDR3nt: TGTGCCAGCAGATCACTAGCGTTTGAGACCTACGAGCAGTACTTC
CDR3aa: CASRSLAFETYEQYF

j_gene: TRBJ2-7
v_gene: TRBV9
d_gene: TRBD1
abundance: .
CDR3nt: TGTGCCAGCAGCGAACGGACAGGGCACTACGAGCAGTACTTC
CDR3aa: CASSERTGHYEQYF

j_gene: TRBJ1-2
v_gene: TRBV19
d_gene: .
abundance: .
CDR3nt: TGTGCCAGTAGTATAACAGGGATACCTAACTATGGCTACACCTTC
CDR3aa: CASSITGIPNYGYTF

j_gene: TRBJ1-5
v_gene: TRBV2
d_gene: .
abundance: once
CDR3nt: TGTGCCAGCAGTAGAGGGTGGAATCAGCCCCAGCATTTT
CDR3aa: CASSRGWNQPQHF

j_gene: TRBJ1-2
v_gene: TRBV5-1
d_gene: .
abundance: once
CDR3nt: TGCGCCAGCAGCCCGGTGGGGAGCGTCCGACACTATGGCTACACCTTC
CDR3aa: CASSPVGSVRHYGYTF